A single sample gave rise to the 23 T cell receptor beta chains below, sequenced in a study of human T cells and chemical hapten exposure. The time point here: pre-sensitization, week 0. The treatment was: therapeutic diphenylcyclopropenone sensitization with weekly scalp DPC. The template was total RNA from unfractionated whole blood. TCRdb called the RACE reads again in MiXCR, with one record for every CDR3 protein. The table has around 33,000 distinct CDR3 sequences, 12% seen once. The material sequenced was whole blood, taken in connection with sensitization to the hapten diphenylcyclopropenone (DPC). These receptor sequences come from a woman aged 35 to 49 with alopecia areata. Some clones in this sample may be carry-over from other donors' samples.

This clonotype was counted many times. The chain employs TRBV6-1 and TRBJ1-1; the D is unclear. Germline V gives CDR1 MNHNS, CDR2 SASEGT. V was clipped by 1 base and J by 0 bases, with 9 bases between them. This CDR3 contains 15 residues. CDR3 protein: CASSEEMDLNTEAFF. DNA for the CDR3: TGTGCCAGCAGTGAAGAGATGGACTTGAACACTGAAGCTTTCTTT.

This clonotype was observed many times. V gene TRBV7-2 combines with J gene TRBJ2-3; tentatively, D is TRBD2 (6 bases). From germline, CDR1 is SGHTA and CDR2 FQGNSA. V was shortened by 2 bases and J by 4 bases, with 16 bases between the two germline ends. This CDR3 is built from 16 residues. This CDR3 is CASSLNGGLSSDTQYF. The DNA of the CDR3 is TGTGCCAGCAGCTTAAACGGGGGACTCAGCTCAGATACGCAGTATTTT.

This clonotype occurred a few times. The rearrangement links TRBV28 to TRBJ1-2, with D possibly matching TRBD1 (6 bases). This CDR3 contains 12 residues. V dropped 5 bases and J dropped 3 bases, with 7 bases sitting between them. Germline CDR1 is MDHEN and CDR2 is SYDVKM. Here the CDR3 DNA reads TGTGCCAGCAGTACAGGGTACTATGGCTACACCTTC. Protein sequence: CASSTGYYGYTF.

J is TRBJ2-2 and V is TRBV29-1, with D tentatively TRBD1 (5 bases). The length of the CDR3 is 13 residues. V lost 4 bases and J lost 4, with 10 bases in between. The germline CDR1 and CDR2 sequences are SQVTM and ANQGSEA. The CDR3 DNA sequence: TGCAGCGTTGTCAGGGTAGGCACCGGGGAGCTGTTTTTT. As protein: CSVVRVGTGELFF.

This chain links TRBV11-2 with TRBJ2-7; 11 nucleotides match TRBD2. CDR1 is SGHAT and CDR2 is FQNNGV in the germline V gene. Losses at the gene ends were 4 bases for V and 7 bases for J; bases not matched to a gene: 15. The CDR3 sequence is 17 residues long. CDR3 amino acids: CASSSRGGTSGVREQYF. The CDR3, as DNA: TGTGCCAGCAGCTCTAGAGGGGGGACTAGCGGTGTACGGGAGCAGTACTTC.

This clonotype was recorded at least ten times. CDR3 loop: CSVAKETDTQYF. The CDR3 bases are TGCAGCGTTGCCAAGGAGACGGATACGCAGTATTTT. The chain recombines TRBV29-1 with TRBJ2-3; D remains ambiguous. Per the germline V gene, CDR1 is SQVTM and CDR2 is ANQGSEA. Deletions cut 4 bases from V and 6 bases from J, with 11 bases between. CDR3 length: 12 residues.

This clonotype was recorded a few times. The V call is TRBV28, the J call TRBJ1-2, with 7 bases that match TRBD1. The CDR3 is 11 amino acids. The V segment lost 7 bases and the J segment 10 bases; nucleotides outside the gene matches: 6. Germline V gives CDR1 MDHEN, CDR2 SYDVKM. The CDR3 loop is CASTVGQLYTF. The DNA of the CDR3 is TGTGCCAGCACTGTGGGACAGCTCTACACCTTC.

The chain has TRBV28 and TRBJ2-2; unclear D gene. The CDR3 covers 13 residues. Germline V gene data show CDR1 as MDHEN and CDR2 as SYDVKM. Trimming pared 7 bases from V and 4 bases from J, leaving 10 bases between. DNA for the CDR3: TGTGCCAGCATCCTACCGATCACCGGGGAGCTGTTTTTT. As protein: CASILPITGELFF.

This chain links TRBV11-2 with TRBJ2-7; D is unclear. The CDR3 is 12 amino acids. Germline loops: CDR1 SGHAT, CDR2 FQNNGV. V was pared by 3 bases and J by 5 bases, with 8 bases between. The CDR3: CASSFNLDEQYF. Here the CDR3 DNA reads TGTGCCAGCAGCTTCAACTTGGACGAGCAGTACTTC.

CDR3 DNA sequence: TGTGCCAGCAGCTTAGTGGCGGGGGGTTTGTCCTACAATGAGCAGTTCTTC. The encoded protein is CASSLVAGGLSYNEQFF. The chain couples TRBV7-8 to TRBJ2-1; 8 positions match TRBD2. V lost 1 base to trimming and J lost 1 base; unmatched junction nucleotides: 6. Germline V gene lookup returns CDR1 SGHVS and CDR2 FQNEAQ. The CDR3 totals 17 residues.

This clonotype was counted many times. This chain links TRBV10-1 with TRBJ2-7; 8 positions match TRBD1. This CDR3 spans 14 amino acids. V dropped 3 bases and J dropped 5; count of bases not matched to a gene: 6. Germline V gene lookup returns CDR1 WNHNN and CDR2 SYGVQD (reference sequence). Here the CDR3 DNA reads TGCGCCAGCAGTGATCCGGGACAGGCAGACGAGCAGTACTTC. Translated, it gives CASSDPGQADEQYF.

The V gene is TRBV6-4, the J gene TRBJ2-7, with D unclear. CDR3 length: 9 amino acids. The germline V gene encodes CDR1 MRHNA and CDR2 SNTAGT. The germline V and J ends were trimmed by 7 bases and 4 bases, with 2 bases remaining between them. This chain's CDR3 is CASTYEQYF. The CDR3 nucleotides read TGTGCCAGCACATACGAGCAGTACTTC.

This clonotype has a handful of counts. The CDR3 sequence is CASRTLTEAFF. DNA of the CDR3: TGTGCCAGCAGAACGTTAACTGAAGCTTTCTTT. The genes are TRBV28 and TRBJ1-1; D unclear. Trimming left V 6 bases short and J 5 bases short, with 7 bases between. In germline, CDR1 is MDHEN, CDR2 SYDVKM. The CDR3 runs 11 residues.

This clonotype was counted at least ten times. V and J are TRBV11-2 and TRBJ2-7, with D possibly being TRBD1 (6 bases). Germline loops: CDR1 SGHAT, CDR2 FQNNGV. The length of the CDR3 is 12 residues. The germline V and J ends were trimmed by 5 bases and 7 bases, with 12 bases remaining between them. In nucleotides, the CDR3 is TGTGCCAGCAGCCTTACTAGGGGGGAGCAGTACTTC. Protein: CASSLTRGEQYF.

This clonotype was counted many times. This chain uses TRBV20-1 with TRBJ2-6; maybe TRBD1 (6 bases). Trimming removed 4 bases at V and 0 bases at J, with 13 bases between. Germline V gene lookup returns CDR1 DFQATT and CDR2 SNEGSKA (reference sequence). This CDR3 spans 16 amino acids. The CDR3: CSANQGQSSGANVLTF. The CDR3, as DNA: TGCAGTGCTAATCAGGGACAAAGCTCTGGGGCCAACGTCCTGACTTTC.

This clonotype was detected ten times or more. The chain links TRBV20-1 to TRBJ2-2; D ambiguous. Germline CDR1 reads DFQATT; CDR2 reads SNEGSKA (reference sequence). V was clipped by 5 bases and J by 0 bases, with 13 bases between them. The CDR3 totals 15 residues. The CDR3 sequence: CSADSDGTNTGELFF. CDR3 nucleotide sequence: TGCAGTGCTGACTCGGACGGAACGAACACCGGGGAGCTGTTTTTT.

The sample holds many counts of this clonotype. The CDR3 region is CASSYGGIVDYGYTF. CDR3 in DNA: TGTGCCAGCAGTTATGGGGGCATCGTGGACTATGGCTACACCTTC. The rearrangement uses TRBV6-2 or TRBV6-3 and TRBJ1-2, with D perhaps TRBD1 (6 bases). Per the germline V gene, CDR1 is MNHEY and CDR2 is SVGEGT. V was shortened by 3 bases and J by 3 bases, with 14 bases between the two germline ends. The CDR3 is made up of 15 amino acids.

This clonotype was detected ten times or more. J is TRBJ2-2 and V is TRBV18; D is undetermined. This CDR3 is 14 amino acids long. V shed 3 bases and J shed 5 bases, with 10 bases lying between them. Germline CDR1 reads KGHSH; CDR2 reads LQKENI. CDR3 DNA: TGTGCCAGCTCACCGCTGACCGGAACCGGGGAGCTGTTTTTT. Its protein product is CASSPLTGTGELFF.

The chain couples TRBV7-9 to TRBJ2-1, with D uncertain. The CDR3 covers 11 residues. The germline V gene has CDR1 SEHNR and CDR2 FQNEAQ (reference sequence). Between the trimmed V and J ends, which lost 7 bases and 6 bases, there was a span of 7 bases. The chain's CDR3 is CASMGGNEQFF. DNA of the CDR3: TGTGCCAGCATGGGCGGCAATGAGCAGTTCTTC.

The rearrangement uses TRBV6-4 and TRBJ2-2; D not resolved. With 2 bases removed from V and 6 bases from J, the gap between germline ends came to 7 bases. The CDR3 loop spans 13 amino acids. Germline V CDR1 and CDR2: MRHNA, SNTAGT. Written as DNA, the CDR3 is TGTGCCAGCAGTGACCTTCCTCCCGGGGAGCTGTTTTTT. Its translation: CASSDLPPGELFF.

This clonotype was seen repeatedly, ten times or more. The V gene is TRBV6-5, the J gene TRBJ2-7; D may be TRBD2 (6 bases). The CDR3 loop spans 16 amino acids. CDR1 and CDR2 (germline): MNHEY, SVGAGI. With 0 bases removed from V and 5 bases from J, the gap between germline ends came to 17 bases. In DNA form, the CDR3 reads TGTGCCAGCAGTTACTCGATCGGGGTGGAGGGGAACGAGCAGTACTTC. Translation gives CASSYSIGVEGNEQYF.

This clonotype was picked up many times. This chain links TRBV11-2 with TRBJ1-2; D is ambiguous. Trimming took off 4 bases at V and 3 bases at J, with 12 bases between the two ends. The CDR3 spans 14 residues. Germline-derived CDR1 and CDR2 are SGHAT and FQNNGV. The CDR3 loop reads CASSSSPIHYGYTF. In DNA form, the CDR3 reads TGTGCCAGCAGCTCCTCCCCCATTCACTATGGCTACACCTTC.

This clonotype was counted between two and nine times. The rearrangement links TRBV7-9 to TRBJ2-1, with D perhaps being TRBD1 or TRBD2 (5 bases each). Germline V CDR1 and CDR2: SEHNR, FQNEAQ (reference sequence). The CDR3 extends over 14 amino acids. V was cut by 5 bases and J by 7 bases, with 15 bases left in between. Here the CDR3 reads CASSLSGTLNEQFF. As DNA, the CDR3 is TGTGCCAGCAGCCTCTCCGGGACGCTAAATGAGCAGTTCTTC.